This TCR beta chain was retrieved from a study of identical twins. TCRdb re-called the 5' RACE reads through MiXCR, storing one row per CDR3 protein. The table has approximately 350,000 distinct CDR3 sequences, roughly an eighth seen once. Only healthy Caucasians were included as donors. The CDR3 consists of 15 residues. Germline V gene lookup returns CDR1 LGHDT and CDR2 YNNKEL (reference sequence). After removal of 1 base from V and 9 bases from J, the junction contained 8 bases not matched to a gene. In regard to this clonotype: The antigen remains undetermined.

Points from the study as a whole: A partial confounding effect on zero-insertion analyses could come from invariant MAIT and iNKT cells. Carriage of fewer insertions was seen in abundant cord blood beta clonotypes, whereas memory repertoires showed none. Twin-shared out-of-frame alpha sequences were enriched for low generation probability.

Another study also made use of these data, one on yellow fever vaccine responses in identical twins.

The sequenced sample consisted of CD8+ T cells sorted from blood. The J gene is TRBJ2-1, the V gene TRBV3-1, with 8 positions matching TRBD2. This receptor was identified in a young woman in good health. CDR3 region: CASSQGTSRISEQFF. DNA of the CDR3: TGTGCCAGCAGCCAAGGGACTAGCAGGATAAGTGAGCAGTTCTTC.